This paragraph covers one TCR beta chain sequence. As yet, its antigen is unknown. This specimen belongs to a study of cytomegalovirus exposure and HLA in healthy donors. About the research overall: A later analysis reported the approximately 120 validation repertoires used the same platform as the roughly 700 first-cohort repertoires. Study conclusions and caveats: Under in vitro conditions, three CMV-associated chains were confirmed as specific for CMV antigens. Cytomegalovirus association was assigned to about 180 TCR beta chains.

Germline lookup yields CDR1 SGHRS and CDR2 YFSETQ. The CDR3 consists of 14 residues. The J segment lost 4 bases and the V segment lost 5 bases, leaving 9 bases of the junction unmatched. Sequencing was performed with immunoSEQ multiplex PCR; in TCRdb, only in-frame clones are kept and a portion is missing. The profile covers roughly 330,000 clones, with around 87% appearing a single time and 1% to 1.5% taken by the ten largest. The receptor comes from a woman aged 25 to 45 in good health and CMV-seropositive. The chain links TRBV5-1 to TRBJ2-7; the match to TRBD2 covers 7 bases. The sequenced sample consisted of PBMCs. For the CDR3, the DNA is TGCGCCAGCAGTGGGGAGGGTTTGTCATACGAGCAGTACTTC. Protein: CASSGEGLSYEQYF. The whole variable domain, filled in from reference TRBV5-1 and TRBJ2-7, reads KAGVTQTPRYLIKTRGQQVTLSCSPISGHRSVSWYQQTPGQGLQFLFEYFSETQRNKGNFPGRFSGRQFSNSRSEMNVSTLELGDSALYLCASSGEGLSYEQYFGPGTRLTVT.